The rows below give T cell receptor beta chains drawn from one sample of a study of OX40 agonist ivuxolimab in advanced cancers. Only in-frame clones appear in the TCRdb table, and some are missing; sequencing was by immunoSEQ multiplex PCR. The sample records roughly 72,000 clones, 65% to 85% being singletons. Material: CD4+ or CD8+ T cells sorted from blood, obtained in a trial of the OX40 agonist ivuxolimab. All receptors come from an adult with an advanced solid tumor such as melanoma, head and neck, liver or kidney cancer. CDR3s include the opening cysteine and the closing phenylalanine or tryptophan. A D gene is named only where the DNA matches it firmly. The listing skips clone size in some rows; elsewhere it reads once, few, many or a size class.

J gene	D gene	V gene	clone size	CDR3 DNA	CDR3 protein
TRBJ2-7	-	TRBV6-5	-	TGTGCCAGCAGATTGGGACGGAATACCTACGAGCAGTACTTC	CASRLGRNTYEQYF
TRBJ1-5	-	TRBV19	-	TGTGCCAGTAGTATAATTGGCGGTCCGGGGAGGAATCAGCCCCAGCATTTT	CASSIIGGPGRNQPQHF
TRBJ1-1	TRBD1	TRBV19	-	TGTGCCAGTAGTAAAAACCACAGGGGAACTGAAGCTTTCTTT	CASSKNHRGTEAFF
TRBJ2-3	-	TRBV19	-	TGTGCCAGTAGTATTGATGGAGAACAGGGTTTGGTAGATACGCAGTATTTT	CASSIDGEQGLVDTQYF
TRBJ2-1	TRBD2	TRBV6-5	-	TGTGCCAGCAGTTACCTAACTAGCGGGAGGGCCGGGCAGTTCTTC	CASSYLTSGRAGQFF
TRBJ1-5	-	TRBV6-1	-	TGTGCCAGCAGCGTAGAGTATAGCAATCAGCCCCAGCATTTT	CASSVEYSNQPQHF
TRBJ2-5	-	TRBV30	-	TGTGCCTGGAGTGGTCCGGATTTTGAGACCCAGTACTTC	CAWSGPDFETQYF
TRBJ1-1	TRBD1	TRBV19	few	TGTGCCAGTAAGGGGGCCTTTATCGTCGGGGAAGCTTTCTTT	CASKGAFIVGEAFF
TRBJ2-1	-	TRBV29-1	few	TGCAGCCTAGGGGGGGAGGGTGAGCAGTTCTTC	CSLGGEGEQFF
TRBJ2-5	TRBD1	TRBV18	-	TGTGCCAGCTCACCAGGGACAGGCCAAGAGACCCAGTACTTC	CASSPGTGQETQYF
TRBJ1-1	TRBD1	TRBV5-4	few	TGTGCCAGCAGCTTAGGACAGGTTCGCACTGAAGCTTTCTTT	CASSLGQVRTEAFF
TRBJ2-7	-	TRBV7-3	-	TGTGCCAGCAGCTTAATTAGCGTCGAGCAGTACTTC	CASSLISVEQYF